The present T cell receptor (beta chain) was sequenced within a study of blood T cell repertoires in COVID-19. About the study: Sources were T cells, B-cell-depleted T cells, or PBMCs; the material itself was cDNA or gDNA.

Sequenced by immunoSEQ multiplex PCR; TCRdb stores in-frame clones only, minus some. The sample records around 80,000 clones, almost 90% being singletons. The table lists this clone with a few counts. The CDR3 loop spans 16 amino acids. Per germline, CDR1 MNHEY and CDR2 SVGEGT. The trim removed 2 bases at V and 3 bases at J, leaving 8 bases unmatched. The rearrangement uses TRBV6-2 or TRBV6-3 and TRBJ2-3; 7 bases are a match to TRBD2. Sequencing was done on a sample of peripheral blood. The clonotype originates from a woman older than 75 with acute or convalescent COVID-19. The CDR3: CASSYPIAGSTDTQYF. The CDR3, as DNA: TGTGCCAGCAGTTACCCAATAGCGGGTAGTACAGATACGCAGTATTTT.